The clone carrying this T cell receptor (beta chain) was detected a few times. As yet, its antigen is unknown. The V end lost 6 bases, the J end lost 10 bases, and 6 bases lay between the germline ends. The germline CDR1 and CDR2 sequences are SGHAT and FQNNGV. The CDR3 has 9 residues. This record belongs to a study of human T cells and chemical hapten exposure. Study-level background: For the roughly 23-week duration of the study, patients were given weekly doses of diphenylcyclopropenone on the scalp. Study-level points and caveats: PT1 expanded TCR numbers rose with patch test score. No alteration of TCRs above 1 in 1000 frequency was seen with DPC sensitization.

The time point here: pre-sensitization, week 0. The treatment here: therapeutic diphenylcyclopropenone sensitization with weekly scalp DPC. Patch tests were applied only after blood draws. TCRdb independently ran MiXCR on the RACE reads; one entry per CDR3 protein. Of roughly 100,000 distinct CDR3 sequences in the sample, 9.5% to 14% are singletons; the top ten hold approximately 3.1%. V gene TRBV11-2 combines with J gene TRBJ1-1; the D is unclear. The TCR comes from a woman aged 60-75 years with alopecia areata. Some clones in this sample may be carry-over from other donors' samples. The sample here was whole blood, taken in connection with sensitization to the hapten diphenylcyclopropenone (DPC). In DNA, the CDR3 is TGTGCCAGCAGACCAGGAGCTTTCTTT. It encodes CASRPGAFF.